Below, 9 T cell receptor beta chains from the same sample are listed, as sequenced in a study. Treg sorting used a CD4+CD25+CD127-/low gate. Adaptor-ligated barcode primers were used to amplify TRBV12-4/TRBJ1-2 clonotypes. MiXCR, applied by TCRdb to the multiplex PCR reads, yields one record per CDR3 protein. The sample lists 300 or so distinct CDR3 sequences; around 15% were seen once. The sample was tumor-infiltrating Tregs sorted from the breast tumor. The receptors come from a female donor with breast cancer.

By frequency in the sample, this clonotype is medium-sized. The chain carries TRBV12-3 or TRBV12-4 and TRBJ1-2, with 8 bases identical to TRBD1. CDR3 size: 17 residues. The V segment lost 1 base and the J segment 8 bases; nucleotides outside the gene matches: 15. The DNA of the CDR3 is TGTGCCAGCAGTTTAGTCAAGGGGTGGGACAGGTGGATCGGCTACACCTTC. Protein sequence: CASSLVKGWDRWIGYTF.

This clonotype is classed as large. V is TRBV12-3 or TRBV12-4 and J is TRBJ1-2; perhaps TRBD1 as D (6 bases). The CDR3 length is 13 residues. The ends were cut back, 6 bases at V and 2 bases at J, with 10 bases in the middle. The CDR3 spells CASRSTGNYGYTF. The CDR3 DNA reads TGTGCCAGCAGGAGTACAGGGAACTATGGCTACACCTTC.

Relative to its sample, this clonotype is large. The chain carries TRBV12-3 or TRBV12-4 and TRBJ1-2, with D maybe TRBD1 (5 bases). V lost 6 bases and J 4 bases, leaving 15 bases between the germline ends. This CDR3 is built from 14 residues. The CDR3 loop reads CASRDRRQGYGYTF. CDR3 sequence (DNA): TGTGCCAGCAGGGACCGGAGGCAGGGCTATGGCTACACCTTC.

By its share, this clonotype is large. V is TRBV12-3 or TRBV12-4 and J is TRBJ1-2; 8 bases agree with TRBD1. With 4 bases clipped from V and 8 bases from J, the junction kept 12 bases outside the gene matches. This CDR3 region has 15 residues. CDR3 in amino acids: CASSSASGQGRGYTF. For the CDR3, the DNA is TGTGCCAGCAGTTCCGCCTCAGGACAGGGTCGAGGCTACACCTTC.

The chain has TRBV12-3 or TRBV12-4 and TRBJ1-2; D not resolved. With 6 bases removed from V and 7 bases from J, the gap between germline ends came to 9 bases. CDR3 length: 11 residues. As DNA, the CDR3 is TGTGCCAGCAGCCCATTGGGTGGCTACACCTTC. Its translation is CASSPLGGYTF.

The chain links TRBV12-3 or TRBV12-4 to TRBJ1-2; 9 nucleotides align to TRBD1. With V trimmed by 4 bases and J by 7 bases, 13 bases remained unmatched. CDR3 length: 16 residues. CDR3: CASSSGTGITGLGYTF. The DNA for the CDR3 is TGTGCCAGCAGTTCCGGGACAGGGATTACAGGCCTTGGCTACACCTTC.

Details on this clonotype: It may be a read error: a sequence one base away is much more abundant. The CDR3 protein is CASSFHRRDYGYTF. CDR3 coding DNA: TGTGCCAGCAGTTTTCATCGGAGAGACTATGGCTACACCTTC. The chain recombines TRBV12-3 or TRBV12-4 with TRBJ1-2; D unclear. There are 14 residues in the CDR3. Trimming removed 3 bases at V and 3 bases at J, with 11 bases between.

Relative to its sample, this clonotype is medium-sized. V and J are TRBV12-3 or TRBV12-4 and TRBJ1-2; maybe TRBD1 (5 bases). The CDR3 has 13 amino acids. Between the trimmed V and J ends, which lost 5 bases and 8 bases, there was a span of 15 bases. The CDR3 DNA sequence: TGTGCCAGCAGTCGTACAGGTCCAAGGGGCTACACCTTC. Translation: CASSRTGPRGYTF.

This rearrangement joins TRBV12-3 or TRBV12-4 to TRBJ1-2, with D unresolved. V was clipped by 6 bases and J by 4 bases, with 15 bases between them. The CDR3 length is 14 residues. The CDR3 spells CASSRPEGAYGYTF. CDR3 in DNA: TGTGCCAGCAGCCGTCCAGAGGGCGCCTATGGCTACACCTTC.